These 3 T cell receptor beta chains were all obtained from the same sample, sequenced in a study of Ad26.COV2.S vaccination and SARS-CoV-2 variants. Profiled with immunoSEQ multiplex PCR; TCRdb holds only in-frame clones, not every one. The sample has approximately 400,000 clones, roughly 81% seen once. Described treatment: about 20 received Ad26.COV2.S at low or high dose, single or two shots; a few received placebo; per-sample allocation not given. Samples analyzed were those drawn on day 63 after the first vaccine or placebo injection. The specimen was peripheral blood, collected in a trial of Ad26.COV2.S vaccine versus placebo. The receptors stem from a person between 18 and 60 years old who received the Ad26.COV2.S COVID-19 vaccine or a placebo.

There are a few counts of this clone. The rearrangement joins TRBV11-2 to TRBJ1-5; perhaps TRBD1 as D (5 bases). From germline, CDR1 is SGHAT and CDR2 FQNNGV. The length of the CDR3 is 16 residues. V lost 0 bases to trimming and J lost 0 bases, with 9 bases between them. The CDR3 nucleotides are TGTGCCAGCAGCTTAGATGGGGGGTATAGCAATCAGCCCCAGCATTTT. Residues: CASSLDGGYSNQPQHF.

The CDR3 region has the DNA TGCGCCAGCAGCTTGGGGGTTGGGGGGCTCCGCCACGAGCAGTACTTC. This translates into CASSLGVGGLRHEQYF. V gene TRBV5-1 combines with J gene TRBJ2-7, with D perhaps assigned TRBD1 or TRBD2 (6 bases each). This CDR3 comprises 16 residues. The V and J ends lost 0 bases and 5 bases respectively, with 18 bases between them. From germline, CDR1 is SGHRS and CDR2 YFSETQ.

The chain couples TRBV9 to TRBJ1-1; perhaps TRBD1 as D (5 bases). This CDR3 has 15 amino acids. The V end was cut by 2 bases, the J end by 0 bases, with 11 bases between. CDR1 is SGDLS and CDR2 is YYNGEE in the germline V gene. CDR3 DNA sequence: TGTGCCAGCAGCGTTTATGACAGTCTGAACACTGAAGCTTTCTTT. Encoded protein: CASSVYDSLNTEAFF.